This T cell receptor (beta chain) originates from a study of T cell responses to AZD1222 COVID-19 vaccine. General study results and limits: White British people made up most donors, females outnumbered males, and clonal diversity was possibly underestimated. Two AZD1222 doses significantly raised spike-specific TCR breadth and depth over controls.

TCRdb's table, derived via immunoSEQ multiplex PCR, lists solely in-frame clones and lacks some. The sample consists of some 100,000 clones, approximately 90% of them appearing once. Trimming removed 0 bases from V and 5 bases from J, with 18 bases in between. The CDR3 consists of 16 residues. Germline V gives CDR1 SGHRS, CDR2 YFSETQ. On this clone: Its antigen is not known.

Pooled in the analysis were second doses at about 4 or about 12 weeks. This clonotype originated in an adult who received the AZD1222 COVID-19 vaccine. This chain links TRBV5-1 with TRBJ2-7; TRBD2 might be the D (6 bases). This specimen consisted of peripheral blood, obtained 28 days after the second AZD1222 dose. This chain's CDR3 is CASSLVGGGPPHEQYF. The CDR3 DNA reads as TGCGCCAGCAGCTTGGTTGGGGGAGGACCCCCTCACGAGCAGTACTTC.